The T cell receptor beta chain described here comes from a study of T cells in localized non-small cell lung cancer (TCRdb year 2020). Some background on the complete study: Comparing tumors with uninvolved tumor-adjacent lungs, the study looked at the T cell repertoires of a few hundred patients with early-stage NSCLC. The cohort consisted of approximately 240 treatment-naive NSCLC patients whose localized lung tumors had been resected. The mean age of the NSCLC patients was under 70 years, with 130 or so men and around 100 women. Results the study describes overall, beyond this receptor: Uninvolved tumor-adjacent lung showed the highest T cell clonality, higher than tumor, which suggests more focused antigenic responses in the uninvolved tumor-adjacent lung. Of the top 100 tumor clones, a median of roughly 60 were detected in paired uninvolved adjacent lung; approximately 28 were also among that lung's top 100. Because the study design was exploratory, TCR variables were selected using unadjusted p-values without false-discovery rate correction. Higher blood T cell density associated with longer overall survival, while higher adjacent-lung clonality associated with shorter survival. Because multi-region tumor sequencing was not done, intratumor heterogeneity could not be ruled out.

TCR beta CDR3 regions were sequenced from DNA using the immunoSEQ Assay. As for the authors' bioinformatics: To compute T cell density, TCR beta template counts were normalized to usable DNA, which was estimated by amplifying housekeeping genes. Richness was estimated with the preseqR package, extrapolating to 400,000 templates for PBMC samples and 120,000 templates for tissue samples. Clonality was defined by subtracting Pielou's evenness from one. Tissue-enriched TCRs were identified by differential abundance testing using productive amino-acid clonotypes, minimum total count 5 and alpha 0.1. The Jaccard Index and the Morisita Overlap Index were used to measure repertoire overlap between compartments. TCR beta CDR3s were clustered by GLIPH together with public tetramer-defined viral CDR3s, and at least three viral sequences plus V-gene enrichment were required for viral motifs. TCRdb provides this immuneACCESS table in a form limited to in-frame rearrangements. Some clones are lacking; in checked studies, under half of them reflect an unresolved V gene, and why the rest are absent is not known. D and trimming come from the DNA, and the V and J calls and clone size come from that table. The sample contains tens of thousands of clones, about 83% of them found a single time. The top ten clones comprise roughly 8% of the sample.

Worth noting for this clone: The antigen it recognizes is unknown. No base quality values were provided; no much bigger clone lies one nucleotide off.

At diagnosis, tumor, uninvolved tumor-adjacent lung and peripheral blood were collected and then preserved as a mix of FFPE and fresh-frozen material. For TCR repertoire profiling, the blood samples were analyzed as peripheral blood mononuclear cells. Based on the germline V gene (reference sequence), the CDR1 and CDR2 sequences are LNHNV and YYDKDF. V is pared back by 0 bases and J by 13 bases, with 16 bases lying between the germline termini. The CDR3 runs 14 residues from the cysteine to the phenylalanine. Only the CDR3 region is kept as DNA, spanning 42 bases read in frame from base 1. The V and J segments used are TRBV15 and TRBJ1-5; TRBD1 could be the D gene, as 6 bases match. This TCR was sampled from a man aged 35-69 years with stage II lung adenocarcinoma. This material consisted of PBMCs, taken before any cancer treatment. The nucleotide sequence reads TGTGCCACCAGCAGAGATATGGGGGCAACAATGCAGCATTTT. Its amino acids are CATSRDMGATMQHF.